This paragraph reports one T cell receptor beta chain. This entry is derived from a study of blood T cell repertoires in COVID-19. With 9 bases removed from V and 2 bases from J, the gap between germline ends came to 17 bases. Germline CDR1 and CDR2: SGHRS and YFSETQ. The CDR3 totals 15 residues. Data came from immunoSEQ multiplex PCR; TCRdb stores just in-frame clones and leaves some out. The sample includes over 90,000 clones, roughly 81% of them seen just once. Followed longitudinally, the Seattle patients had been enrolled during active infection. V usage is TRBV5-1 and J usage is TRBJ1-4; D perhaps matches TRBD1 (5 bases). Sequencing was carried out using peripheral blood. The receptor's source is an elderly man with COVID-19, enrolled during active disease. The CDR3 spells CANRNGVGTNEKLFF. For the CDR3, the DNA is TGCGCCAACAGGAACGGGGTAGGGACTAATGAAAAACTGTTTTTT.